These 11 T cell receptor beta chains were all obtained from the same sample, sequenced in a study of blood T cell repertoires in COVID-19. Sequencing was performed with immunoSEQ multiplex PCR; in TCRdb, only in-frame clones are kept and a portion is missing. The repertoire holds approximately 69,000 clones, more than 80% seen once, with 13% in the top ten. The specimen was peripheral blood. The receptors were sampled from a man over 45 with COVID-19, enrolled during active disease.

V and J are TRBV9 and TRBJ2-3, with TRBD2 matching 15 bases. V shed 4 bases and J 5 bases; nucleotides not matched to a gene: 11. This CDR3 region has 18 residues. Germline CDR1 and CDR2: SGDLS and YYNGEE. The CDR3 sequence is CASSTQPGLAGGGDTQYF. CDR3 DNA: TGTGCCAGCAGCACCCAACCGGGACTAGCGGGGGGAGGAGATACGCAGTATTTT.

CDR3 nucleotide sequence: TGCGCCAGCAGCTTCCGGCAGGGATCCTACGAGCAGTACTTC. Residues: CASSFRQGSYEQYF. This chain joins TRBV5-1 and TRBJ2-7; the D gene is possibly TRBD1 (5 bases). Germline assignment: CDR1 SGHRS and CDR2 YFSETQ. V was trimmed by 2 bases and J by 1 base, leaving 10 bases between them. The CDR3 loop spans 14 amino acids.

The chain employs TRBV18 and TRBJ1-1, with D perhaps TRBD1 (5 bases). Germline CDR1 and CDR2: KGHSH and LQKENI. V was clipped by 4 bases and J by 1 base, with 10 bases between them. The CDR3 is made up of 14 amino acids. Here the CDR3 DNA reads TGTGCCAGCTCACTAGTACAGGAGAACACTGAAGCTTTCTTT. This encodes CASSLVQENTEAFF.

A few counts support this clone. The chain links TRBV13 to TRBJ2-2, with 7 bases fitting TRBD1. The V segment lost 5 bases and the J segment 4 bases; nucleotides outside the gene matches: 10. The CDR3 spans 16 residues. Germline V CDR1 and CDR2: PRHDT, FYEKMQ (reference sequence). CDR3 loop: CASSARQGSLTGELFF. The CDR3 nucleotides read TGTGCCAGCAGCGCCAGACAGGGAAGCCTCACCGGGGAGCTGTTTTTT.

The CDR3 sequence is CAIRAEEGSNQPQHF. Here the CDR3 DNA reads TGTGCCATCAGGGCGGAGGAGGGCAGCAATCAGCCCCAGCATTTT. V and J are TRBV10-3 and TRBJ1-5; no clear D gene. The germline V and J ends were trimmed by 6 bases and 1 base, with 13 bases remaining between them. CDR3 size: 15 residues. Germline CDR1 and CDR2: ENHRY and SYGVKD.

The chain recombines TRBV5-1 with TRBJ1-2; D is possibly TRBD1 (5 bases). The CDR3 totals 12 residues. The V gene lost 4 bases and the J gene lost 4 bases, with 8 bases spanning the gap. Germline assignment: CDR1 SGHRS and CDR2 YFSETQ. The chain's CDR3 is CASSEDIYGYTF. The CDR3 DNA is TGCGCCAGCAGCGAGGACATCTATGGCTACACCTTC.

This chain connects TRBV7-2 to TRBJ2-1, with TRBD2 matching over 10 bases. V shed 5 bases and J 8 bases; nucleotides not matched to a gene: 6. The CDR3 has 14 residues. Germline loops: CDR1 SGHTA, CDR2 FQGNSA. In DNA, the CDR3 is TGTGCCAGCAGCGTAAGCGGGGGGGCCTATGAGCAGTTCTTC. This translates into CASSVSGGAYEQFF.

The chain uses TRBV5-1 and TRBJ2-5, with D possibly being TRBD2 (5 bases). Trimming cost V 5 bases and J 5 bases, with 13 bases left between them. CDR1 and CDR2 from the germline V gene are SGHRS and YFSETQ. This CDR3 is 13 amino acids long. The CDR3 here is CASRRRTGETQYF. CDR3 nucleotides: TGCGCCAGCAGAAGGAGGACTGGTGAGACCCAGTACTTC. Based on the CDR3 plus reference TRBV5-1 and TRBJ2-5, the full variable domain is KAGVTQTPRYLIKTRGQQVTLSCSPISGHRSVSWYQQTPGQGLQFLFEYFSETQRNKGNFPGRFSGRQFSNSRSEMNVSTLELGDSALYLCASRRRTGETQYFGPGTRLLVL.

This chain links TRBV5-6 with TRBJ1-6; no reliable D call. The V gene's germline CDR1 is SGHDT and CDR2 YYEEEE. The V end lost 2 bases, the J end lost 3 bases, and 9 bases lay between the germline ends. The CDR3 covers 15 residues. The CDR3 here is CASSLRDYYNSPLHF. In DNA form, the CDR3 reads TGTGCCAGCAGCTTACGTGACTACTATAATTCACCCCTCCACTTT.

The chain recombines TRBV11-2 with TRBJ1-2; TRBD1 agrees at 7 bases. There are 13 residues in the CDR3. The germline gives CDR1 SGHAT, CDR2 FQNNGV. Trimming removed 5 bases from V and 4 bases from J; junction bases left unmatched: 4. CDR3 sequence (DNA): TGTGCCAGCAGCCGGGACAGCCTCTATGGCTACACCTTC. This sequence encodes CASSRDSLYGYTF.

V is TRBV12-5 and J is TRBJ1-6; D is uncertain. CDR1 is LGHNT and CDR2 is FRNRAP in the germline V gene. The CDR3 sequence is 13 residues long. Trimming cost V 0 bases and J 9 bases, with 6 bases left between them. CDR3 in amino acids: CASGLVTGSPLHF. CDR3 nucleotides: TGTGCTAGTGGTTTGGTAACGGGTTCACCCCTCCACTTT.